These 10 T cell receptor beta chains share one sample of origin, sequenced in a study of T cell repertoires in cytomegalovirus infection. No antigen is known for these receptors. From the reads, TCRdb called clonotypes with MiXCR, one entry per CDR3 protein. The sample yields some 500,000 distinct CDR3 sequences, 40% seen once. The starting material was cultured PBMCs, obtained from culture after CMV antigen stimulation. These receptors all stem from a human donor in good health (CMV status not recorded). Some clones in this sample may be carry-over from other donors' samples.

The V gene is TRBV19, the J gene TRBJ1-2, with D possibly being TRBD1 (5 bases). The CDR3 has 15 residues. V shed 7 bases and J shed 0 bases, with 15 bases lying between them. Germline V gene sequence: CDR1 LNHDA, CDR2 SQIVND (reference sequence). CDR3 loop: CASNAPGAANYGYTF. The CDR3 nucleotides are TGTGCCAGTAACGCACCCGGGGCCGCTAACTATGGCTACACCTTC.

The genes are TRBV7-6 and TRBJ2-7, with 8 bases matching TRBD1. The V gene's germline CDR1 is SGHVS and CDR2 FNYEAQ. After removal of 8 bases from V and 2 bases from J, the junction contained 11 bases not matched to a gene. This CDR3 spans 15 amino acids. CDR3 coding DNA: TGTGCCAGCGTACCCCCGGGACAGGAGACCTACGAGCAGTACTTC. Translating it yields CASVPPGQETYEQYF.

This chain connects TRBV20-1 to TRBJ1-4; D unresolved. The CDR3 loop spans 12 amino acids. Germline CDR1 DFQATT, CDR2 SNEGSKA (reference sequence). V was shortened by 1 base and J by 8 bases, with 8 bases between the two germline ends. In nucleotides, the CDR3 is TGCAGTGCTAGAGGGGATGTGGAAAAACTGTTTTTT. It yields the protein CSARGDVEKLFF.

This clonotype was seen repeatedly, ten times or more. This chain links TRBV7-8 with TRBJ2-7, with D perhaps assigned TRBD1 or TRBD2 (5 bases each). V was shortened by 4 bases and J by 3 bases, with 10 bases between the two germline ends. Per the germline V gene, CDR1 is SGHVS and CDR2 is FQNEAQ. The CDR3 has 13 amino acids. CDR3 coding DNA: TGTGCCAGCAGCTCGGGACCCCACTACGAGCAGTACTTC. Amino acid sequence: CASSSGPHYEQYF.

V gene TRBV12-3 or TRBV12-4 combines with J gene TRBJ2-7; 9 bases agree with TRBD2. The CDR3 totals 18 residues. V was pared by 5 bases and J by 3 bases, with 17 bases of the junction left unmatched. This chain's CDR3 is CASSLDGDLAGESYEQYF. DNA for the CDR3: TGTGCCAGCAGTCTAGACGGGGACTTAGCGGGGGAAAGCTACGAGCAGTACTTC.

The CDR3 DNA follows: TGTGCCAGCACTCACGGACTAGCGGGAGGAGAGACCCAGTACTTC. It is translated as CASTHGLAGGETQYF. The chain recombines TRBV6-1 with TRBJ2-5, with 14 bases fitting TRBD2. The junction had 5 bases not matched to a gene; V was cut back by 7 bases and J by 4 bases. This CDR3 comprises 15 residues. Germline V gives CDR1 MNHNS, CDR2 SASEGT.

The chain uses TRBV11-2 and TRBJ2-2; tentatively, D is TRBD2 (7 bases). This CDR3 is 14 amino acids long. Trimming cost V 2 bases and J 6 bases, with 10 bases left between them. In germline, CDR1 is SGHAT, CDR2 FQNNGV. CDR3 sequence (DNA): TGTGCCAGCAGCTTATGGGGGGGCGCCGGGGAGCTGTTTTTT. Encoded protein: CASSLWGGAGELFF.

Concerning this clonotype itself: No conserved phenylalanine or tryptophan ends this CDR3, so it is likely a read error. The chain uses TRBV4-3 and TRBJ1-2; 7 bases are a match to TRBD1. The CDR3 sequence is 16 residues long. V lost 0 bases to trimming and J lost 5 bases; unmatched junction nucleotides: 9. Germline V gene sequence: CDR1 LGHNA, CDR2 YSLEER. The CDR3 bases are TGCGCCAGCAGCCAAGATCTCGAGGGGGCCGGGTATGGCTACACCTGC. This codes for CASSQDLEGAGYGYTC.

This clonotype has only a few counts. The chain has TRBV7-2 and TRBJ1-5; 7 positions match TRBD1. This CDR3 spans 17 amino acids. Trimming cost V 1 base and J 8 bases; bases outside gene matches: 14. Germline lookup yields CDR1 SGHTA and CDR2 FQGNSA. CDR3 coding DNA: TGTGCCAGCAGCTTAGGAGGAGGGACAGCCATACGGAAGCCCCAGCATTTT. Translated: CASSLGGGTAIRKPQHF.

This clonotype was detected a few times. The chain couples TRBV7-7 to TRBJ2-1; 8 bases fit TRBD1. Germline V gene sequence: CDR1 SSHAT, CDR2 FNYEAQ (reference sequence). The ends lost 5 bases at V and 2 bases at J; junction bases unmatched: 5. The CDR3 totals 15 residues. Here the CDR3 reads CASSPGQEPYNEQFF. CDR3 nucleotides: TGTGCCAGCAGCCCGGGACAGGAGCCCTACAATGAGCAGTTCTTC.